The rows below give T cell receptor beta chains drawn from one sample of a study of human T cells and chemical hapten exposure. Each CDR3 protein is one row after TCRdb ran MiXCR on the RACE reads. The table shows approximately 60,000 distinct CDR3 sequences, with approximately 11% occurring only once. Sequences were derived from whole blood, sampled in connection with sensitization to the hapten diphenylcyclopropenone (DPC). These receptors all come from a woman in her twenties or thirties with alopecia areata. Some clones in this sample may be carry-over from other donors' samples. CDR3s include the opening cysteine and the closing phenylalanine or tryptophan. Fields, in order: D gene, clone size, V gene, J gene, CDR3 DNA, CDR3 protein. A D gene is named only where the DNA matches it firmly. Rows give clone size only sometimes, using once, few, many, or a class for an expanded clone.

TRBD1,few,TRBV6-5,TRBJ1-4,TGTGCCAGCAGCCCACGACAGGGGGCACAGGAAAAACTGTTTTTT,CASSPRQGAQEKLFF
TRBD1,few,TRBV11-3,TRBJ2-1,TGTGCCAGCAGCCGCTCACACGACAGGGTTAAGAATGAGCAGTTCTTC,CASSRSHDRVKNEQFF
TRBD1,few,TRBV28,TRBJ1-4,TGTGCCAGCAGCCGACAGGGGCGAACTAATGAAAAACTGTTTTTT,CASSRQGRTNEKLFF
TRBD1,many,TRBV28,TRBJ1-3,TGTGCCACACGGTCCGGGACAGGGGCTATCTCTGGAAACACCATATATTTT,CATRSGTGAISGNTIYF
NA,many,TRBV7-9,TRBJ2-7,TGTGCCAGCAGCTTAGTACCCGAGCAGTACTTC,CASSLVPEQYF
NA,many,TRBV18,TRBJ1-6,TGTGCCAGCTCACCACAGGACGGATGGGGTTCACCCCTCCACTTT,CASSPQDGWGSPLHF
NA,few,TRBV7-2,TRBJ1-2,TGTGCCAGCAGCTCCCCGGTCCCGGTTAGGGCTGGCTACACCTTC,CASSSPVPVRAGYTF
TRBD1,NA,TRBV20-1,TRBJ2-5,TGCAGTGCTAGTGGGGACAGGCGGCGTAAGGTCCAAGAGACCCAGTACTTC,CSASGDRRRKVQETQYF
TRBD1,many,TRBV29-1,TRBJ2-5,TGCAGCGTGGGACAGGGGGTGATAGAGACCCAGTACTTC,CSVGQGVIETQYF
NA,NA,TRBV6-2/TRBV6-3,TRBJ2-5,TGTGCCAGCAGCTTTACGTCGACTAGTCAAGAGACCCAGTACTTC,CASSFTSTSQETQYF
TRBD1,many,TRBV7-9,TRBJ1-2,TGTGCCAGCAGCTCGTCCGGGACAGGAATCTATGGCTACACCTTC,CASSSSGTGIYGYTF
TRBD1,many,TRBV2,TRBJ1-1,TGTGCCAGCAGTTTCCAGACACCGCAGGGGGGAGCTTTCTTT,CASSFQTPQGGAFF
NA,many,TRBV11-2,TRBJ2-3,TGTGCCAGCCGGGTGGCGACAGGAGATACGCAGTATTTT,CASRVATGDTQYF
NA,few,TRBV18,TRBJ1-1,TGTGCCAGCTCACCACCGTGGGGGTCAAAGACTGAAGCTTTCTTT,CASSPPWGSKTEAFF
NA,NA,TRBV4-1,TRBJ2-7,TGCGCCAGCAGCCAAGTGCGAGGCAACGAGCAGTACTTC,CASSQVRGNEQYF
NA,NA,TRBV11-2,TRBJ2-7,TGTGCCAGCAGCCCCGGGGCCCTGGGGGGGCAGTACTTC,CASSPGALGGQYF
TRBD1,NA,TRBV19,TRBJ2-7,TGTGCCAGTAGTCCGACAGGGGTCGGGTACGAGCAGTACTTC,CASSPTGVGYEQYF
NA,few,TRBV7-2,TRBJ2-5,TGTGCCAGCAGCTTAGCGCTTCAGGGTTTACAAGAGACCCAGTACTTC,CASSLALQGLQETQYF
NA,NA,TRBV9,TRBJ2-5,TGTGCCAGCAGCGTTGATAGCGGCATGGAGACCCAGTACTTC,CASSVDSGMETQYF
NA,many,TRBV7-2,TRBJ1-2,TGTGCCAGCAGCTTTTCTGGCTATGGCTACACCTTC,CASSFSGYGYTF
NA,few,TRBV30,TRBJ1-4,TGTGCCTGGAGTGCCGGGCCTGAAAAACTGTTTTTT,CAWSAGPEKLFF
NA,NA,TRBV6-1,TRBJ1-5,TGTGCCAGCAGTCTCACAGCGGATCAGCCCCAGCATTTT,CASSLTADQPQHF
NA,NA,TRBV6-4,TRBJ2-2,TGTGCCAGCAGTTACAGGGGAGGCACCGGGGAGCTGTTTTTT,CASSYRGGTGELFF
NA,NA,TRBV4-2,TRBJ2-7,TGTGCCAGCAGCCAAGGGGCTGACTCCATTTCAGCCGAGCAGTACTTC,CASSQGADSISAEQYF
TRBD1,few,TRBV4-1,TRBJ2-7,TGCGCCAGCAGCCGGGACGGACAGGGGAGATTCGAGCAGTACTTC,CASSRDGQGRFEQYF
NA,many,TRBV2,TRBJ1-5,TGTGCCAGCAGTGACACATACGACAGGCCCCAGCATTTT,CASSDTYDRPQHF
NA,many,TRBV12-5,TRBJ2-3,TGTGCTAGTTCCCGGACTAGCACAGATACGCAGTATTTT,CASSRTSTDTQYF
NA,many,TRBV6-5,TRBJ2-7,TGTGCCAGCAGCAATAGCGGCAGCTCCTACGAGCAGTACTTC,CASSNSGSSYEQYF
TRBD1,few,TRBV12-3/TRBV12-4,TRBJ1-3,TGTGCCAGCAGTCCGCCCCGGGACAGGGATCTCGGAAACACCATATATTTT,CASSPPRDRDLGNTIYF
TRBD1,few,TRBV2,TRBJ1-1,TGTGCCAGCAGTGACAACAGGGGCTCTGAAGCTTTCTTT,CASSDNRGSEAFF
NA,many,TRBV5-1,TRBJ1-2,TGCGCCAGCAGCTTGGGCAGGATAGGCGATGGCTACACCTTC,CASSLGRIGDGYTF
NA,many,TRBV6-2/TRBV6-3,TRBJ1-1,TGTGCCAGCAGTTACTCGAGCACCAGCTTGAACACTGAAGCTTTCTTT,CASSYSSTSLNTEAFF
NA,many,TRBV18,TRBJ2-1,TGTGCCAGCTCACCACCGGTCTCAGACTACAATGAGCAGTTCTTC,CASSPPVSDYNEQFF
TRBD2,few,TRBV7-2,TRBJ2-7,TGTGCCAGCAGCTTAGCTAGCGGGAGGCTTGGGCCTAACGAGCAGTACTTC,CASSLASGRLGPNEQYF
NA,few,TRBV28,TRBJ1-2,TGTGCCACCATAAGTCTTAACTATGGCTACACCTTC,CATISLNYGYTF
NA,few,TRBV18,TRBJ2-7,TGTGCCAGCTCACCAACAACAGGGATTGGGGAGCAGTACTTC,CASSPTTGIGEQYF
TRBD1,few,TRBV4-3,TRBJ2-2,TGCGCCAGCAGCCGGGAGAAGGACAGGAAAACCGGGGAGCTGTTTTTT,CASSREKDRKTGELFF
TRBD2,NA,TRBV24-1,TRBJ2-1,TGTGCCACCAGTGACGACACTAGCGGGGGGGACAATGAGCAGTTCTTC,CATSDDTSGGDNEQFF
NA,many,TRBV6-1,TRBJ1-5,TGTGCCAGCAGCCCATATAGCAATCAGCCCCAGCATTTT,CASSPYSNQPQHF
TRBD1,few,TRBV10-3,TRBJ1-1,TGTGCCATCAGTGATGGGTCTCAGGGGGCTGAAGCTTTCTTT,CAISDGSQGAEAFF
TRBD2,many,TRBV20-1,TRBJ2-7,TGCAGTGCTAGAGATCTGACTAGCGGGGTCCACGAGCAGTACTTC,CSARDLTSGVHEQYF